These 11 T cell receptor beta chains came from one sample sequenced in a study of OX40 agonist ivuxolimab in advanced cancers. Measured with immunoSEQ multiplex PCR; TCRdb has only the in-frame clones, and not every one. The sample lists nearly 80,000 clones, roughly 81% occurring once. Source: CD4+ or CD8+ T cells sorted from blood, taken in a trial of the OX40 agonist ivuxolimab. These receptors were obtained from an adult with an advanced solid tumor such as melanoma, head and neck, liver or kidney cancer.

The CDR3 region is CASSQRTGETQYF. Written as DNA, the CDR3 is TGTGCCAGCAGCCAAAGGACCGGAGAGACCCAGTACTTC. This chain joins TRBV7-7 and TRBJ2-5; D is unresolved. V lost 5 bases to trimming and J lost 4 bases, with 11 bases between them. The CDR3 loop spans 13 amino acids. From germline, CDR1 is SSHAT and CDR2 FNYEAQ (reference sequence).

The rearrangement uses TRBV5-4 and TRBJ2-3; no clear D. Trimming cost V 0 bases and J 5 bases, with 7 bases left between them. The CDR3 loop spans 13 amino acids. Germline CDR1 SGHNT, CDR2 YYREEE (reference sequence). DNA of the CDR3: TGTGCCAGCAGCTTGGCCGCAGGAGATACGCAGTATTTT. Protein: CASSLAAGDTQYF.

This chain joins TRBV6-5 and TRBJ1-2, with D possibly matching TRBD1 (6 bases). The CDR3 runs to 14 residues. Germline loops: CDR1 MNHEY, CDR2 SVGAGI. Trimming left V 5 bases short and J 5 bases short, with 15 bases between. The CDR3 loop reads CASSGRPQGYGYTF. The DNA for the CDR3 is TGTGCCAGCAGTGGACGACCACAGGGTTATGGCTACACCTTC.

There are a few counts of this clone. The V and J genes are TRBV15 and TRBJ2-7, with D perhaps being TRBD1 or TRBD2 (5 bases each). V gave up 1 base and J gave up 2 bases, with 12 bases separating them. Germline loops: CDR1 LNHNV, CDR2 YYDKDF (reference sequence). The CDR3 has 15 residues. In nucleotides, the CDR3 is TGTGCCACCAGCAGAGTTGGGACGCCTGCCTACGAGCAGTACTTC. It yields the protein CATSRVGTPAYEQYF.

The DNA of the CDR3 is TGTGCCAGCAGTGGGGGGCGGGGACGGAAGACCCAGTACTTC. This sequence encodes CASSGGRGRKTQYF. V usage is TRBV6-5 and J usage is TRBJ2-5; D possibly uses TRBD1 or TRBD2 (6 bases each). Between the trimmed V and J ends, which lost 5 bases and 6 bases, there was a span of 16 bases. Germline V gives CDR1 MNHEY, CDR2 SVGAGI. The CDR3 totals 14 residues.

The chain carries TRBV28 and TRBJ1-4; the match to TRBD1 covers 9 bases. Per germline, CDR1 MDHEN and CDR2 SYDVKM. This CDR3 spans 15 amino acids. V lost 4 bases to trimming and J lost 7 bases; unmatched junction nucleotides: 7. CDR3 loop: CASSSQGAFGEKLFF. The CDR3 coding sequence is TGTGCCAGCAGTTCACAGGGGGCGTTTGGTGAAAAACTGTTTTTT.

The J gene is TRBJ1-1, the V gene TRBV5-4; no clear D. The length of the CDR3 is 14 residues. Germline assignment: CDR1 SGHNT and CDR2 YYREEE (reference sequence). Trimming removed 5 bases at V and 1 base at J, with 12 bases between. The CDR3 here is CASRTTGKNTEAFF. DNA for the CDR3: TGTGCCAGCAGAACCACCGGGAAGAACACTGAAGCTTTCTTT.

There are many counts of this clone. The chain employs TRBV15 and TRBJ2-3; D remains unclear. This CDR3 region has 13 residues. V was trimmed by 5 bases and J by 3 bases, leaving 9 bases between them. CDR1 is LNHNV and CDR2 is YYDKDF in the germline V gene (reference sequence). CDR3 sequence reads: CATSSALTDTQYF. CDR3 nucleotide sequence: TGTGCCACCAGCTCCGCCCTAACAGATACGCAGTATTTT.

The CDR3, as DNA: TGTGCCAGCAGTGCCGGCGGATACACAGATACGCAGTATTTT. Protein product: CASSAGGYTDTQYF. The chain links TRBV2 to TRBJ2-3; D gene uncertain. CDR3 size: 14 residues. V was pared by 4 bases and J by 2 bases, with 10 bases between. The V gene's germline CDR1 is SNHLY and CDR2 FYNNEI.

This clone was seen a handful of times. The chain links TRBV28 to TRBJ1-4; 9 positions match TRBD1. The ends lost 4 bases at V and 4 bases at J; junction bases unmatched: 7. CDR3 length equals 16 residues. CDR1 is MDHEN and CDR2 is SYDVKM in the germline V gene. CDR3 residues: CASSSGTGRNNEKLFF. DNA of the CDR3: TGTGCCAGCAGTTCTGGGACAGGGAGAAATAATGAAAAACTGTTTTTT. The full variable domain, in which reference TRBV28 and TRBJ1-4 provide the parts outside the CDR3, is DVKVTQSSRYLVKRTGEKVFLECVQDMDHENMFWYRQDPGLGLRLIYFSYDVKMKEKGDIPEGYSVSREKKERFSLILESASTNQTSMYLCASSSGTGRNNEKLFFGSGTQLSVL.

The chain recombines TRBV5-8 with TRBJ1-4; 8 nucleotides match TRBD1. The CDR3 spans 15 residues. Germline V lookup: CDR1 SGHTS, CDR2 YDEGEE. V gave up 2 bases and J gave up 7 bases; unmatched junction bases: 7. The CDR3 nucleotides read TGTGCCAGCAGCTTCCGACAGGGGATAATTGAAAAACTGTTTTTT. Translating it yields CASSFRQGIIEKLFF.